This T cell receptor (beta chain) is drawn from a study of blood T cells in healthy people across ages (dated by TCRdb to the mid-2010s). With respect to the entire study: Template switching captured roughly one uniquely barcoded TCR beta cDNA molecule per two T cells in model experiments. To track age-related changes in TCR beta repertoire diversity, the study relied on deep sequencing normalized with unique cDNA molecular identifiers. Four age groups were formed from the donors: young (average 16 years), middle-aged (just under 40), aged (over 55) and long-lived (around 82). To avoid experimental bias, donors of different ages were randomly spread across the sequencing lanes. Using the same blood draw, the study looked at two additional independent replicas of 1 million unique cDNA reads for two donors, one aged 18 to 29 and the other aged 80 or older.

Libraries were constructed by 5' RACE. These reads were obtained on an Illumina HiSeq 2500. The second PCR ran for roughly 7 to 12 cycles and used a J-beta primer mix along with a sample-barcoded 5' primer. A template-switch 5' adaptor carrying 12 random nucleotides introduced a unique molecular identifier onto each TCR beta cDNA molecule. At least 2.5 million CDR3-containing paired-end reads were obtained from each sample. First-strand cDNA synthesis was performed from all RNA using the Mint cDNA synthesis kit, with priming by a TRBC-specific oligonucleotide. Following uracil-DNA glycosylase treatment, a first 18-cycle PCR with universal primers M1SS and BC2_uni_R was performed on all cDNA. The study's processing was this. For normalization, 1 million high-quality reads, each with a distinct molecular identifier, were randomly selected from each sample. Instead of being binned into consensus sequences, reads that shared molecular identifiers were thrown out. MiTCR, set to a Q25 quality threshold and the strictest error-elimination algorithm, was used for CDR3 identification, clonotype clustering and error correction. A nonparametric unseen species model with Euler transformation was used to estimate a lower bound on total TCR beta diversity. TCRdb itself trimmed the public reads at Q25 with fastp, ran MiXCR and retained productive beta chains. Each entry is one CDR3 protein sequence, shown with its most common DNA and genes. TCRdb, not the authors, supplied the V and J calls. The sample table holds 1.4 million or so distinct CDR3 sequences, of which roughly 43% were seen once. The ten largest clones represent less than 5% of the sample.

Overall results and qualifications from the work: Bulk unsorted PBMC profiling prevented conclusive comparison of naive and antigen-experienced compartments. Estimates of total diversity based on one million sequenced T cells were regarded as lower bounds and as underestimates. A strong correlation was found between observed TCR beta diversity and the percentage of naive T cells measured by flow cytometry. Compared with the aged group, more naive CD4+ T cells, fewer expanded clones and increased TCR diversity were shown by the long-lived group, suggesting age selection. Observed TCR beta diversity per million T cells fell roughly linearly with age, and a significant reduction was already apparent by age around 36. Because the CMV infection status of the donors was unknown, age-related changes in expanded clonotypes may potentially have been confounded.

The CDR3 measures 15 amino acids from cysteine to phenylalanine. The DNA shown is the 45-base CDR3, in frame from base 1. From a lookup of the germline V gene, CDR1 and CDR2 are MDHEN and SYDVKM. At the junction V is shortened by 6 bases and J by 8 bases, with 20 bases in between. Systemically healthy Caucasian individuals from Russia, over 30 in total and aged about 6 to 90 years, were included as donors. Each donor gave approximately 9.3 milliliters of peripheral blood, collected into EDTA-treated Vacutainer tubes. Ficoll-Paque density-gradient centrifugation was used to isolate PBMCs, with at least 6.5 million per sample. Trizol reagent was used to extract total RNA from the PBMCs, yielding at least 5 micrograms per sample. For every donor, an aliquot of PBMCs went through flow cytometry to measure the percentages of naive CD45RAhigh/CD27high T cells. This clonotype has more than one count but fewer than ten. The antigen it binds to is not known. The sample holds no much larger clone one base away, and base qualities are not on file.

This clonotype was obtained from a woman between 18 and 29 years old in good health. The sequence joins TRBV28 to TRBJ2-1; the best D guess is TRBD1, with 6 bases matching. Sequenced: blood. The CDR3 is CASSTMTGIHHEQFF. The nucleotide sequence reads TGTGCCAGCAGCACCATGACAGGTATACATCATGAGCAGTTCTTC. The full variable domain, with segments outside the CDR3 supplied by the reference TRBV28 and TRBJ2-1 proteins, appears as DVKVTQSSRYLVKRTGEKVFLECVQDMDHENMFWYRQDPGLGLRLIYFSYDVKMKEKGDIPEGYSVSREKKERFSLILESASTNQTSMYLCASSTMTGIHHEQFFGPGTRLTVL.